This TCR beta chain was observed in a study of cytomegalovirus exposure and HLA in healthy donors. The PCR employed 60 Vbeta primers together with 13 Jbeta primers. Only in-frame clones appear in the TCRdb table, and some are missing; sequencing was by immunoSEQ multiplex PCR. The repertoire consists of about 150,000 clones, with around 82% occurring once and the leading ten covering approximately 13%. The J segment lost 5 bases and the V segment lost 4 bases, leaving 7 bases of the junction unmatched. The CDR3 runs 16 residues. Germline loops: CDR1 MGHRA, CDR2 YSYEKL. This clone was counted a single time. Its target is unknown. Regarding the study as a whole: TCR beta sequences numbering 15,000 to 20,000 were associated with HLA alleles at 0.05 false discovery rate in a later analysis. Usually a TCR sequence was rare, but some public TCRs were found in many donors. Earlier analysis yielded a pattern in which most TCR beta V segments were productive about 87% or about 30% of the time.

The J gene is TRBJ2-3, the V gene TRBV4-1, with TRBD1 identical over 12 bases. Sequenced sample: PBMCs. The receptor's source is a woman aged 45-65 years in good health and CMV-seropositive. Here the CDR3 DNA reads TGCGCCAGCAGCCCCGGGACAGGGGGCATGATAGATACGCAGTATTTT. This encodes CASSPGTGGMIDTQYF.